This T cell receptor beta chain was retrieved from a study of identical twins. Points from the study as a whole: Excess sharing by twins proved weaker in beta out-of-frame sequences.

The CDR3 has 16 amino acids. J lost 2 bases, V lost 6 bases, and 9 bases had no gene match. Germline CDR1 MNHNS, CDR2 SASEGT. There are many counts of this clonotype. Its antigen remains unidentified. A universal primer site was incorporated via template switching, and the cDNA contained unique molecular identifiers. TCRdb analysed the 5' RACE reads with MiXCR anew, one entry per CDR3 protein. The sample has approximately 670,000 distinct CDR3 sequences, less than 7% seen once; the top ten hold about 2%. The V call is TRBV6-1, the J call TRBJ2-1; TRBD2 matches 8 bases. Input material: naive T cells sorted from blood. This receptor was obtained from a man between 18 and 29 years old in good health. The CDR3 loop reads CASSPTGTRAYNEQFF. As DNA, the CDR3 is TGTGCCAGCAGCCCGACCGGGACTAGGGCCTACAATGAGCAGTTCTTC.